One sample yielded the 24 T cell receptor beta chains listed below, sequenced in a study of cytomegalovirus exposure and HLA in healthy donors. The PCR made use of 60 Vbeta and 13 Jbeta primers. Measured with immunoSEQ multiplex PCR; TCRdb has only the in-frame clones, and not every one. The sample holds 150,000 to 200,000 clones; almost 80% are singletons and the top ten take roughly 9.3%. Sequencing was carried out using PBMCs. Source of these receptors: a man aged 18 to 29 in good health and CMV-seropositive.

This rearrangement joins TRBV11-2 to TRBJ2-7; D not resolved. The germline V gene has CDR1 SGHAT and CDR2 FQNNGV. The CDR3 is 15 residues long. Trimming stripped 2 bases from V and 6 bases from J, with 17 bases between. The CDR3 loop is CASSLIEAPQIEQYF. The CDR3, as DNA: TGTGCCAGCAGCTTAATCGAGGCCCCCCAAATCGAGCAGTACTTC. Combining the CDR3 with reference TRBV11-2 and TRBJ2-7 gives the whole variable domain EAGVAQSPRYKIIEKRQSVAFWCNPISGHATLYWYQQILGQGPKLLIQFQNNGVVDDSQLPKDRFSAERLKGVDSTLKIQPAKLEDSAVYLCASSLIEAPQIEQYFGPGTRLTVT.

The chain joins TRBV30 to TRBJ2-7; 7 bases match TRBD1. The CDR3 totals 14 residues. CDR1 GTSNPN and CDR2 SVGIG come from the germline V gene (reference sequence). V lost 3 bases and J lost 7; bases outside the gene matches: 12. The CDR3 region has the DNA TGTGCCTGGAGCCCATTATTTCAGGGGGAAGAGCAGTACTTC. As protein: CAWSPLFQGEEQYF. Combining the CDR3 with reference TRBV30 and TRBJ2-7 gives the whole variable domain SQTIHQWPATLVQPVGSPLSLECTVEGTSNPNLYWYRQAAGRGLQLLFYSVGIGQISSEVPQNLSASRPQDRQFILSSKKLLLSDSGFYLCAWSPLFQGEEQYFGPGTRLTVT.

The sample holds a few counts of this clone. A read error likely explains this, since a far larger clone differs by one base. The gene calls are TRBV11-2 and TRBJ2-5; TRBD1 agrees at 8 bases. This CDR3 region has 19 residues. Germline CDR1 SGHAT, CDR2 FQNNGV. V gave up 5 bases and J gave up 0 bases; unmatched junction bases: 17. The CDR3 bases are TGTGCCAGCAGCCAAGGAGGCAGGGGGCAAAATCCGTACCAAGAGACCCAGTACTTC. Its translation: CASSQGGRGQNPYQETQYF.

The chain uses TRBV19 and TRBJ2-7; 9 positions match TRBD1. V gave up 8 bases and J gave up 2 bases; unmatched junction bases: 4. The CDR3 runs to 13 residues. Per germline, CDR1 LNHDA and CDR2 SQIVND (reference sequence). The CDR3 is CASRGTGTYEQYF. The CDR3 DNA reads TGTGCCAGTCGTGGGACAGGGACCTACGAGCAGTACTTC.

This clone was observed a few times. In DNA, the CDR3 is TGTGCCAGCTCTCCTAGAGAAGGGGGCGCTGGCACTGAAGCTTTCTTT. It encodes CASSPREGGAGTEAFF. The J gene is TRBJ1-1, the V gene TRBV18; TRBD1 aligns across 7 bases. The CDR3 length is 16 residues. V lost 6 bases and J lost 4; bases outside the gene matches: 14. In germline, CDR1 is KGHSH, CDR2 LQKENI. Full variable domain (remainder filled in from reference TRBV18 and TRBJ1-1): NAGVMQNPRHLVRRRGQEARLRCSPMKGHSHVYWYRQLPEEGLKFMVYLQKENIIDESGMPKERFSAEFPKEGPSILRIQQVVRGDSAAYFCASSPREGGAGTEAFFGQGTRLTVV.

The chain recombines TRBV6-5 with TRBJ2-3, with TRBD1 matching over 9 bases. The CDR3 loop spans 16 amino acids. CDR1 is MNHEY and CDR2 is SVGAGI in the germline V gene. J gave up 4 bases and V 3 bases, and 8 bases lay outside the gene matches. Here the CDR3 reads CASSYLRTGDADTQYF. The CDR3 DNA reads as TGTGCCAGCAGTTATCTGAGGACAGGGGATGCAGATACGCAGTATTTT.

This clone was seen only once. The CDR3 loop is CASSLKESSTQYF. CDR3 nucleotide sequence: TGCGCCAGCAGCTTGAAGGAGTCCAGTACGCAGTATTTT. This chain connects TRBV5-1 to TRBJ2-3; no clear D gene. Germline loops: CDR1 SGHRS, CDR2 YFSETQ. V was cut by 1 base and J by 8 bases, with 11 bases left in between. The CDR3 runs to 13 residues.

The CDR3 is CASSNAGSVSYGYTF. CDR3 nucleotides: TGTGCCAGCAGTAACGCAGGGTCGGTCTCATATGGCTACACCTTC. The chain is built from TRBV6-5 and TRBJ1-2; TRBD1 is a possible D gene (5 bases). Between the trimmed V and J ends, which lost 5 bases and 5 bases, there was a span of 18 bases. The CDR3 contains 15 residues. Germline lookup yields CDR1 MNHEY and CDR2 SVGAGI.

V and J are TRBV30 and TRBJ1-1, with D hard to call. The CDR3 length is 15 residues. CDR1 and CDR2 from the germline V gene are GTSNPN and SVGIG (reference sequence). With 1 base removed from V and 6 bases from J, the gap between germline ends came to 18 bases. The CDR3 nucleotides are TGTGCCTGGAGTGCTAGCTCGGCTAGGAGGTCTGAAGCTTTCTTT. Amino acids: CAWSASSARRSEAFF.

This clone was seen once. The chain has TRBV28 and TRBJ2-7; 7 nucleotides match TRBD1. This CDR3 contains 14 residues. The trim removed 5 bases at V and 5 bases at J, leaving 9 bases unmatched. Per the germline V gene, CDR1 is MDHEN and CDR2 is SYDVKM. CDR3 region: CASSPTGMINEQYF. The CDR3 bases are TGTGCCAGCAGTCCGACAGGGATGATCAACGAGCAGTACTTC.

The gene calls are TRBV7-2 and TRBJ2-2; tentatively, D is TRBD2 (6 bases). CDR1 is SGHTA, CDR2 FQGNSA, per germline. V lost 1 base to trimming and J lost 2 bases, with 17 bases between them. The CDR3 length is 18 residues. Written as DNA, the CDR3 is TGTGCCAGCAGCTTAGTTGTCGGGCGGGGTGATAACACCGGGGAGCTGTTTTTT. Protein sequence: CASSLVVGRGDNTGELFF.

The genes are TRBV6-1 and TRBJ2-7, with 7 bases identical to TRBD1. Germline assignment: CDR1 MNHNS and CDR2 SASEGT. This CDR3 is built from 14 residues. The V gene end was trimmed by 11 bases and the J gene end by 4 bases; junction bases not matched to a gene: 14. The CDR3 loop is CAVSDGDRAYEQYF. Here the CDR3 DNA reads TGTGCCGTATCTGACGGGGACAGAGCATACGAGCAGTACTTC.

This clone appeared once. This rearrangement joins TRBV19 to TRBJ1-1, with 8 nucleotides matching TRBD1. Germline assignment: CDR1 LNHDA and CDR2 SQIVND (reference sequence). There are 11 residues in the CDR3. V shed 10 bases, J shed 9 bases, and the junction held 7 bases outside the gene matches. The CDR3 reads CATKTGAQAFF. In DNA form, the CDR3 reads TGTGCCACCAAGACAGGGGCCCAAGCTTTCTTT.

CDR3 nucleotide sequence: TGCGCCAGCAGCCATCCCGGGACTAGCGGCACCTACAATGAGCAGTTCTTC. Its translation: CASSHPGTSGTYNEQFF. The chain links TRBV4-3 to TRBJ2-1; 11 nucleotides align to TRBD2. CDR1 is LGHNA, CDR2 YSLEER, per germline. The CDR3 runs to 17 residues. V lost 3 bases, J lost 2 bases, and 6 bases stayed unmatched.

The CDR3 nucleotides read TGTGCCATCAGTTCCGGTGCGAACACTGAAGCTTTCTTT. Protein sequence: CAISSGANTEAFF. The chain employs TRBV10-3 and TRBJ1-1; D ambiguous. The germline V and J ends were trimmed by 5 bases and 1 base, with 8 bases remaining between them. The CDR3 consists of 13 residues. The germline V gene encodes CDR1 ENHRY and CDR2 SYGVKD.

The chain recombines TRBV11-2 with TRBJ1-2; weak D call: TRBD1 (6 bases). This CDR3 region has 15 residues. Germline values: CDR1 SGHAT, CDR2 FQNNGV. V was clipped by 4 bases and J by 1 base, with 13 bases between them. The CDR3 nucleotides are TGTGCCAGCAGCTCAAGACCAGGGGATAACTATGGCTACACCTTC. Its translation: CASSSRPGDNYGYTF.

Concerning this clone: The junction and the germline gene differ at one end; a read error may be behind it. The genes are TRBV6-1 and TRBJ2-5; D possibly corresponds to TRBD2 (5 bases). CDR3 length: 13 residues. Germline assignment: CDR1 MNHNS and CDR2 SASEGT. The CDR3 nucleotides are TGTGCCATCAGTGAGGGTTTCACGGGGACCCAGTACTTC. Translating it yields CAISEGFTGTQYF.

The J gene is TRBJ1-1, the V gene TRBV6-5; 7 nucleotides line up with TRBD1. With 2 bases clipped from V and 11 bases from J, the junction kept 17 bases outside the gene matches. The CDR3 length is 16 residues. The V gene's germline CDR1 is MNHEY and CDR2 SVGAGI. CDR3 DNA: TGTGCCAGCAGTTACCCCCTCGGAGGGGGCGCGCTGAAGGCTTTCTTT. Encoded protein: CASSYPLGGGALKAFF.

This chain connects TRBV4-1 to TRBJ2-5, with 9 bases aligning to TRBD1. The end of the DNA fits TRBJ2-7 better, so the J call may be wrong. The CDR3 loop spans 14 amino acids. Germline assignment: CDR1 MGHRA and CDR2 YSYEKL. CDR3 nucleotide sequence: TGCGCCAGCAGCCAAGGGGACAGGGCCTACGAGCAGTACTTC. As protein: CASSQGDRAYEQYF.

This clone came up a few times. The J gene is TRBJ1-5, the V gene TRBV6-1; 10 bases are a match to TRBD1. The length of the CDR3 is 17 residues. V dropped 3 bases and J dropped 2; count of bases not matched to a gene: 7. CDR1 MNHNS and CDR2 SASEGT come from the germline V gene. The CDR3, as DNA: TGTGCCAGCAGTGAGGACAGGGGGGGGGATGGCAATCAGCCCCAGCATTTT. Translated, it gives CASSEDRGGDGNQPQHF.

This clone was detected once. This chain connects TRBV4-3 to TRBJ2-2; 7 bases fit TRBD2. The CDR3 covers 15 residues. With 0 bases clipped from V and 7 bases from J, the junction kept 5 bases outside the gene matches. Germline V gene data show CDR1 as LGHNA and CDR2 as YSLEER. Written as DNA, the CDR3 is TGCGCCAGCAGCCAAGAGGGGGAGGGCCTCGGGGAGCTGTTTTTT. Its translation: CASSQEGEGLGELFF.

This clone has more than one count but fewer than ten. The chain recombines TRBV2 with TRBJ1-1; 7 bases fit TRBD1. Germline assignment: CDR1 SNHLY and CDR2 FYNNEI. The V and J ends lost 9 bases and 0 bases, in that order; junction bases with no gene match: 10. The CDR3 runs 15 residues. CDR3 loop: CASKRGQTMNTEAFF. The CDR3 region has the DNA TGTGCCAGTAAGAGGGGACAGACCATGAACACTGAAGCTTTCTTT.

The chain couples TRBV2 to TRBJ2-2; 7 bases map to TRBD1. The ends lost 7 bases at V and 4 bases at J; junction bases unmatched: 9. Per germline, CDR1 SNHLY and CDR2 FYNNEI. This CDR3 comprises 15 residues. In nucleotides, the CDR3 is TGTGCCAGCACCACTTGGACAGGAACCACCGGGGAGCTGTTTTTT. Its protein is CASTTWTGTTGELFF.

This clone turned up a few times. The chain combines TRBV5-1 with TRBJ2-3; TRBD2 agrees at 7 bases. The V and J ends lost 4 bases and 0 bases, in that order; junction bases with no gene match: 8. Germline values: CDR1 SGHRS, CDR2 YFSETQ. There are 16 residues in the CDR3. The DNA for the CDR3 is TGCGCCAGCAGCCCCATAGTGGGGGGGAGCACAGATACGCAGTATTTT. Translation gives CASSPIVGGSTDTQYF.